The 29 T cell receptor beta chains in this list originate from one sample, sequenced in a study of breast tumors, draining lymph nodes, adjacent tissues. TCRdb re-called the multiplex PCR reads through MiXCR, storing one row per CDR3 protein. The sample records under 35,000 distinct CDR3 sequences, under 80% being singletons. The sample was breast tumor tissue. Receptors were obtained from a female donor with breast cancer. Some clones in this sample may be carry-over from other donors' samples.

The rearrangement uses TRBV7-9 and TRBJ1-3; 7 bases match TRBD1. The V gene's germline CDR1 is SEHNR and CDR2 FQNEAQ (reference sequence). The CDR3 is made up of 15 amino acids. Trimming cost V 5 bases and J 3 bases; bases outside gene matches: 7. CDR3 sequence reads: CASSPRQGYGNTIYF. The CDR3 DNA sequence: TGTGCCAGCAGCCCTCGACAGGGTTATGGAAACACCATATATTTT.

This clonotype was counted ten times or more. A much larger clonotype is one base distant, so this may be a read error. This chain joins TRBV7-2 and TRBJ2-3; 7 bases match TRBD2. Germline CDR1 SGHTA, CDR2 FQGNSA. This CDR3 comprises 17 residues. In DNA form, the CDR3 reads TGTGCCAGCAGCTTACAGTTCGGGGGAGGGAGCACAGATCCGCAGTATTTT. Translation gives CASSLQFGGGSTDPQYF.

Many counts were recorded for this clonotype. A much larger clone lies a single base off, so this may be a read error. The chain is built from TRBV5-8 and TRBJ2-2; D not certain. This CDR3 comprises 16 residues. Germline CDR1 SGHTS, CDR2 YDEGEE. Trimming removed 2 bases from V and 0 bases from J, with 11 bases in between. The CDR3 nucleotides are TGTGCCAGCAGCTTAGGTGGGTCCGCGAACACCGGGGAGCTGTTTTTT. It encodes CASSLGGSANTGELFF.

The V gene is TRBV7-9, the J gene TRBJ1-1, with 9 positions matching TRBD1. The germline V gene encodes CDR1 SEHNR and CDR2 FQNEAQ (reference sequence). V was clipped by 3 bases and J by 1 base; unmatched bases: 9. The CDR3 extends over 17 amino acids. The CDR3 spells CASSLLSADRGNTEAFF. DNA for the CDR3: TGTGCCAGCAGCTTGTTATCGGCGGACAGGGGGAACACTGAAGCTTTCTTT.

The chain has TRBV6-5 and TRBJ1-2; tentatively, D is TRBD1 (5 bases). Germline assignment: CDR1 MNHEY and CDR2 SVGAGI. The V and J ends lost 6 bases and 4 bases respectively, with 12 bases between them. This CDR3 contains 13 residues. CDR3 amino acids: CASRRDGSYGYTF. The CDR3 DNA reads TGTGCCAGCAGACGGGACGGGAGCTATGGCTACACCTTC.

The genes are TRBV20-1 and TRBJ1-2; 9 nucleotides line up with TRBD1. There are 11 residues in the CDR3. V was clipped by 7 bases and J by 6 bases; unmatched bases: 3. CDR1 and CDR2 from the germline V gene are DFQATT and SNEGSKA (reference sequence). CDR3 nucleotide sequence: TGCAGTGTCTGGACAGGGGATGGCTACACCTTC. It codes for CSVWTGDGYTF.

This chain connects TRBV4-3 to TRBJ2-3; a possible D gene is TRBD1 (5 bases). This CDR3 is built from 16 residues. The germline CDR1 and CDR2 sequences are LGHNA and YSLEER. Trimming shortened V by 0 bases and J by 3 bases, and 13 bases separated the two germline ends. The CDR3 loop is CASSQELAQGTDTQYF. CDR3 coding DNA: TGCGCCAGCAGCCAAGAATTGGCTCAGGGAACAGATACGCAGTATTTT.

By sample share, this clonotype is medium-sized. Being one base from a much bigger clone, this may be a read error. The V call is TRBV6-5, the J call TRBJ1-6; D uncertain. The CDR3 consists of 13 residues. V lost 5 bases to trimming and J lost 8 bases, with 10 bases between them. CDR1 is MNHEY and CDR2 is SVGAGI in the germline V gene. The CDR3 DNA is TGTGCCAGCAGTCACAGTTCGTATTCACCCCTCCACTTT. Protein sequence: CASSHSSYSPLHF.

This clonotype was observed many times. One base away lies a much larger clone, so this may be a sequencing read error. The chain has TRBV20-1 and TRBJ1-2; perhaps TRBD1 as D (6 bases). Germline assignment: CDR1 DFQATT and CDR2 SNEGSKA (reference sequence). The CDR3 contains 14 residues. Trimming stripped 5 bases from V and 7 bases from J, with 20 bases between. CDR3 residues: CSALGTTLVAGYTF. DNA of the CDR3: TGCAGTGCTCTTGGGACAACCCTGGTGGCTGGCTACACCTTC.

The rearrangement uses TRBV25-1 and TRBJ1-2, with D unresolved. The CDR3 totals 12 residues. CDR1 is MGHDK, CDR2 SYGVNS, per germline. Trimming shortened V by 4 bases and J by 1 base, and 4 bases separated the two germline ends. The CDR3 nucleotides are TGTGCCAGCAGTGTGGGTAACTATGGCTACACCTTC. This codes for CASSVGNYGYTF.

The rearrangement uses TRBV4-1 and TRBJ2-6; D could derive from TRBD1 or TRBD2 (5 bases each). This CDR3 has 17 residues. The germline V and J ends were trimmed by 0 bases and 2 bases, with 11 bases remaining between them. CDR1 is MGHRA, CDR2 YSYEKL, per germline. CDR3 residues: CASSQDVRGAGANVLTF. In DNA, the CDR3 is TGCGCCAGCAGCCAAGATGTGAGGGGAGCTGGGGCCAACGTCCTGACTTTC.

The chain carries TRBV9 and TRBJ1-4; TRBD1 is a possible D gene (6 bases). Trimming pared 4 bases from V and 8 bases from J, leaving 18 bases between. There are 15 residues in the CDR3. Germline-derived CDR1 and CDR2 are SGDLS and YYNGEE. The CDR3 nucleotides read TGTGCCAGCAGCTTCCTGGGACAAGAGGGGGAAAAACTGTTTTTT. Translation gives CASSFLGQEGEKLFF.

The chain has TRBV5-1 and TRBJ2-1; D is ambiguous. Trimming pared 6 bases from V and 6 bases from J, leaving 7 bases between. Per the germline V gene, CDR1 is SGHRS and CDR2 is YFSETQ. CDR3 length equals 11 residues. The CDR3 sequence is CASTFSNEQFF. The CDR3 region has the DNA TGCGCCAGCACTTTTAGCAATGAGCAGTTCTTC.

The table lists this clonotype with many counts. The chain joins TRBV3-1 to TRBJ2-1; TRBD2 agrees at 14 bases. CDR1 LGHDT and CDR2 YNNKEL come from the germline V gene (reference sequence). Trimming removed 4 bases from V and 9 bases from J; junction bases left unmatched: 14. This CDR3 has 18 amino acids. CDR3 amino acids: CASSLGTSGSGTSREQFF. CDR3 bases: TGTGCCAGCAGCCTGGGGACTAGCGGGAGTGGAACGTCACGTGAGCAGTTCTTC.

This clonotype occurred a few times. This rearrangement joins TRBV7-3 to TRBJ1-2, with TRBD1 identical over 9 bases. With 1 base clipped from V and 8 bases from J, the junction kept 2 bases outside the gene matches. The CDR3 covers 13 residues. From germline, CDR1 is SGHTA and CDR2 FQGTGA. The CDR3 loop is CASSLKTGGGYTF. CDR3 DNA: TGTGCCAGCAGCTTAAAAACAGGGGGCGGCTACACCTTC.

This clonotype was detected a few times. The V call is TRBV7-9, the J call TRBJ1-5; tentative D call: TRBD1 (5 bases). The CDR3 is 14 amino acids. Germline-derived CDR1 and CDR2 are SEHNR and FQNEAQ (reference sequence). Trimming shortened V by 1 base and J by 7 bases, and 11 bases separated the two germline ends. The CDR3 is CASSLEGGAQPQHF. CDR3 sequence (DNA): TGTGCCAGCAGCTTAGAGGGAGGGGCCCAGCCCCAGCATTTT.

In its sample, this clonotype was seen a few times. V usage is TRBV2 and J usage is TRBJ1-2; 9 bases are shared with TRBD1. The CDR3 extends over 15 amino acids. V lost 6 bases, J lost 4 bases, and 9 bases stayed unmatched. Germline CDR1 is SNHLY and CDR2 is FYNNEI. CDR3 bases: TGTGCCAGCAGCCTAGCCGGGACAGGGAGCTATGGCTACACCTTC. Encoded protein: CASSLAGTGSYGYTF.

Points on this clonotype: Without the conserved terminal phenylalanine or tryptophan, this CDR3 likely stems from a read error. The V gene is TRBV19, the J gene TRBJ2-1; possibly TRBD1 for D (5 bases). The CDR3 length is 14 residues. The germline V gene has CDR1 LNHDA and CDR2 SQIVND (reference sequence). V gave up 3 bases and J gave up 7 bases, with 13 bases separating them. In DNA, the CDR3 is TGTGCCAGTAGTATGCCTCAGGGAAGAAATGAGCAGTTCCTC. Its translation is CASSMPQGRNEQFL.

This clonotype has ten or more counts. V usage is TRBV5-5 and J usage is TRBJ2-5; D call uncertain. Between the trimmed V and J ends, which lost 4 bases and 1 base, there was a span of 17 bases. Germline V gene lookup returns CDR1 SGHKS and CDR2 YYEKEE (reference sequence). The CDR3 totals 16 residues. Here the CDR3 DNA reads TGTGCCAGCAGCGACTTACGGGCACGCTCCCAAGAGACCCAGTACTTC. Translation: CASSDLRARSQETQYF.

The V call is TRBV7-3, the J call TRBJ2-1, with D unclear. The ends were cut back, 5 bases at V and 8 bases at J, with 13 bases in the middle. The germline V gene encodes CDR1 SGHTA and CDR2 FQGTGA. The CDR3 is made up of 13 amino acids. CDR3 residues: CASSPQGFDEQFF. The CDR3 bases are TGTGCCAGCAGCCCCCAAGGCTTCGATGAGCAGTTCTTC.

This rearrangement joins TRBV29-1 to TRBJ2-5; TRBD2 might be the D (6 bases). Germline V gene lookup returns CDR1 SQVTM and CDR2 ANQGSEA. The CDR3 sequence is 13 residues long. V gave up 5 bases and J gave up 2 bases, with 12 bases separating them. The CDR3 loop is CSVRGSAQETQYF. The CDR3 DNA follows: TGCAGCGTTCGGGGGTCCGCACAAGAGACCCAGTACTTC.

This clonotype was seen a few times. In nucleotides, the CDR3 is TGCGCCAGCAGCCAAGATGGGGCAGGGGGCGTTGAACCCCTCCACTTT. This gives the protein CASSQDGAGGVEPLHF. The J gene is TRBJ1-6, the V gene TRBV4-1; 8 bases line up with TRBD1. Germline loops: CDR1 MGHRA, CDR2 YSYEKL. The length of the CDR3 is 16 residues. Losses at the gene ends were 0 bases for V and 12 bases for J; bases not matched to a gene: 10.

This clonotype was observed a handful of times. The J gene is TRBJ1-2, the V gene TRBV9; no firm D call. From germline, CDR1 is SGDLS and CDR2 YYNGEE. Trimming stripped 3 bases from V and 1 base from J, with 10 bases between. The length of the CDR3 is 14 residues. In DNA, the CDR3 is TGTGCCAGCAGCGGGGAAGGTCGTAACTATGGCTACACCTTC. Amino acid sequence: CASSGEGRNYGYTF.

This chain links TRBV20-1 with TRBJ2-2; tentative D call: TRBD2 (6 bases). There are 14 residues in the CDR3. Trimming removed 0 bases at V and 1 base at J, with 6 bases between. Looked up from germline, CDR1 is DFQATT and CDR2 is SNEGSKA (reference sequence). The CDR3 DNA is TGCAGTGCTAGAGACGGGAGGAACACCGGGGAGCTGTTTTTT. This encodes CSARDGRNTGELFF.

The J gene is TRBJ2-2, the V gene TRBV4-1; 7 bases fit TRBD1. This CDR3 has 15 amino acids. V trimming: 3 bases; J trimming: 4 bases; junction bases outside the gene matches: 5. The germline CDR1 and CDR2 sequences are MGHRA and YSYEKL. The CDR3 sequence: CASSQGTVITGELFF. CDR3 in DNA: TGCGCCAGCAGCCAGGGGACAGTCATCACCGGGGAGCTGTTTTTT.

V gene TRBV20-1 combines with J gene TRBJ1-6; 8 nucleotides match TRBD1. V shed 4 bases, J shed 6 bases, and the junction held 2 bases outside the gene matches. The CDR3 is made up of 13 amino acids. Germline lookup yields CDR1 DFQATT and CDR2 SNEGSKA (reference sequence). The CDR3 DNA sequence: TGCAGTGCTACGACAGGGGTTAATTCACCCCTCCACTTT. Its protein product is CSATTGVNSPLHF.

This sequence joins TRBV20-1 and TRBJ1-6; TRBD1 might be the D (6 bases). Trimming left V 3 bases short and J 0 bases short, with 12 bases between. The CDR3 spans 16 residues. Germline values: CDR1 DFQATT, CDR2 SNEGSKA (reference sequence). CDR3 coding DNA: TGCAGTGCTAGTGCAGGGGAGGGCTCCTATAATTCACCCCTCCACTTT. Translated: CSASAGEGSYNSPLHF.

This chain joins TRBV7-9 and TRBJ2-3, with 8 bases fitting TRBD1. Per the germline V gene, CDR1 is SEHNR and CDR2 is FQNEAQ (reference sequence). The ends lost 3 bases at V and 1 base at J; junction bases unmatched: 3. The CDR3 has 15 amino acids. Here the CDR3 reads CASSLLDRGTDTQYF. CDR3 nucleotides: TGTGCCAGCAGCTTGTTGGACAGGGGCACAGATACGCAGTATTTT.

The CDR3 nucleotides read TGCAGTGCTCTAAGCGGGGGTAGCACAGATACGCAGTATTTT. This translates into CSALSGGSTDTQYF. The chain employs TRBV20-1 and TRBJ2-3, with 8 bases matching TRBD2. Germline CDR1 is DFQATT and CDR2 is SNEGSKA (reference sequence). The CDR3 contains 14 residues. The J segment lost 0 bases and the V segment lost 5 bases, leaving 4 bases of the junction unmatched.